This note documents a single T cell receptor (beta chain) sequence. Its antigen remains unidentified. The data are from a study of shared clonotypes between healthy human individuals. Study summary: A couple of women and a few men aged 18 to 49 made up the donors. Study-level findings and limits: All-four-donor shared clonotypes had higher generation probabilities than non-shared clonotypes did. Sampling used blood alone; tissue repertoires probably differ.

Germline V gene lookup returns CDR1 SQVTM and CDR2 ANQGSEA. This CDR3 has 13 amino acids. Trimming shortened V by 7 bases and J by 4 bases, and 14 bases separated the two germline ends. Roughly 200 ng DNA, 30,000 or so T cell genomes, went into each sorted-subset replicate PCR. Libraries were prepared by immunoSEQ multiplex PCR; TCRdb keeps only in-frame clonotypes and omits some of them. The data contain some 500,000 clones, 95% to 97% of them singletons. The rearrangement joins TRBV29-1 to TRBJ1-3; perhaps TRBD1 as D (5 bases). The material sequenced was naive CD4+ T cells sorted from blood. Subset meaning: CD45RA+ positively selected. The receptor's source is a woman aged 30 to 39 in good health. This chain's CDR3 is CSAQTVPGNTIYF. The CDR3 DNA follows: TGCAGCGCCCAGACAGTACCGGGAAACACCATATATTTT.